The clone carrying this T cell receptor beta chain occurred a few times. The antigen remains undetermined. Treatment specified: roughly 18 received Ad26.COV2.S at low or high dose, single or two shots; several received placebo; per-sample allocation not given. Samples came from day 63 after the first vaccine or placebo injection. Vaccination employed an Ad26 vector expressing the Wuhan-strain SARS-CoV-2 spike. The source of the sample is a study of Ad26.COV2.S vaccination and SARS-CoV-2 variants. Study observations and caveats: Spike-specific CD8+ and CD4+ T cell responses reportedly showed substantial breadth after vaccination. Estimates derived from TCR breadth and depth analyses may have underestimated total T cell responses.

The CDR3 length is 12 residues. CDR1 is SNHLY and CDR2 is FYNNEI in the germline V gene. Trimming at V came to 6 bases and at J to 5 bases, leaving 3 bases not matched to a gene. Data came from immunoSEQ multiplex PCR; TCRdb stores just in-frame clones and leaves some out. The data show about 350,000 clones, about 88% seen once. The material was peripheral blood, obtained in a trial of Ad26.COV2.S vaccine versus placebo. This chain connects TRBV2 to TRBJ1-1; TRBD1 agrees at 7 bases. The receptor was derived from a person between 18 and 65 years old who received the Ad26.COV2.S COVID-19 vaccine or a placebo. As DNA, the CDR3 is TGTGCCAGCAGAGGACAGGTGACTGAAGCTTTCTTT. This codes for CASRGQVTEAFF.